The 32 T cell receptor beta chains given below trace back to one sample, sequenced in a study of OX40 agonist ivuxolimab in advanced cancers. Method: immunoSEQ multiplex PCR; TCRdb's copy keeps in-frame clones and lacks some. The table shows more than 45,000 clones, with approximately 77% occurring only once. The specimen comprised CD4+ or CD8+ T cells sorted from blood, sampled in a trial of the OX40 agonist ivuxolimab. The receptors originated from an adult with an advanced solid tumor such as melanoma, head and neck, liver or kidney cancer.

This chain uses TRBV10-3 with TRBJ2-3; 11 nucleotides align to TRBD1. Germline V lookup: CDR1 ENHRY, CDR2 SYGVKD. Trimming at V came to 8 bases and at J to 3 bases, leaving 4 bases not matched to a gene. The CDR3 length is 14 residues. CDR3 sequence: CAIGTGGWTDTQYF. In DNA form, the CDR3 reads TGTGCCATCGGGACAGGGGGTTGGACAGATACGCAGTATTTT.

This chain uses TRBV14 with TRBJ1-4, with TRBD1 identical over 7 bases. Losses at the gene ends were 2 bases for V and 7 bases for J; bases not matched to a gene: 10. Germline assignment: CDR1 SGHDN and CDR2 FVKESK. The CDR3 runs 16 residues. CDR3 amino acids: CASSQPRTGRSEKLFF. The CDR3 DNA follows: TGTGCCAGCAGCCAACCCCGGACAGGAAGGAGTGAAAAACTGTTTTTT. Combining the CDR3 with reference TRBV14 and TRBJ1-4 gives the whole variable domain EAGVTQFPSHSVIEKGQTVTLRCDPISGHDNLYWYRRVMGKEIKFLLHFVKESKQDESGMPNNRFLAERTGGTYSTLKVQPAELEDSGVYFCASSQPRTGRSEKLFFGSGTQLSVL.

This chain connects TRBV5-1 to TRBJ2-7; 8 bases agree with TRBD1. After removal of 4 bases from V and 0 bases from J, the junction contained 6 bases not matched to a gene. The CDR3 is 15 amino acids. Germline V gene data show CDR1 as SGHRS and CDR2 as YFSETQ. DNA for the CDR3: TGCGCCAGCAGCCCCGGACAGGGAAGCTCCTACGAGCAGTACTTC. This encodes CASSPGQGSSYEQYF.

The V and J genes are TRBV7-9 and TRBJ2-4; perhaps TRBD2 as D (5 bases). V was shortened by 1 base and J by 11 bases, with 18 bases between the two germline ends. In germline, CDR1 is SEHNR, CDR2 FQNEAQ (reference sequence). This CDR3 comprises 15 residues. The CDR3 nucleotides are TGTGCCAGCAGCTTAGAGGCCAGTCGAGGGTCGGTTCAGTACTTC. It codes for CASSLEASRGSVQYF.

This rearrangement joins TRBV5-1 to TRBJ1-3, with no clear D. V was clipped by 6 bases and J by 2 bases, with 15 bases between them. This CDR3 comprises 15 residues. The germline gives CDR1 SGHRS, CDR2 YFSETQ. The CDR3 protein is CASTLRQDTGNTIYF. CDR3 bases: TGCGCCAGCACTCTCCGCCAAGACACTGGAAACACCATATATTTT.

The rearrangement uses TRBV29-1 and TRBJ1-2; TRBD1 might be the D (5 bases). V was trimmed by 4 bases and J by 6 bases, leaving 9 bases between them. Germline CDR1 and CDR2: SQVTM and ANQGSEA. The CDR3 extends over 11 amino acids. CDR3 nucleotide sequence: TGCAGCGTTGTGGGGCCCCATGGCTACACCTTC. Its translation is CSVVGPHGYTF.

The rearrangement links TRBV6-6 to TRBJ2-3; D might be TRBD2 (6 bases). Between the trimmed V and J ends, which lost 3 bases and 1 base, there was a span of 11 bases. Germline V CDR1 and CDR2: MNHNY, SVGAGI (reference sequence). The CDR3 covers 15 residues. CDR3 DNA sequence: TGTGCCAGCAGTTATTACGGGAGAGGCACAGATACGCAGTATTTT. Amino acids: CASSYYGRGTDTQYF.

J is TRBJ1-5 and V is TRBV7-9; 8 bases align to TRBD1. The V gene end was trimmed by 4 bases and the J gene end by 0 bases; junction bases not matched to a gene: 5. CDR3 length: 16 residues. Per germline, CDR1 SEHNR and CDR2 FQNEAQ (reference sequence). The CDR3 DNA reads as TGTGCCAGCAGCTCTGGACAGGGCGATAGCAATCAGCCCCAGCATTTT. The encoded protein is CASSSGQGDSNQPQHF.

The chain carries TRBV11-2 and TRBJ2-7; 7 nucleotides agree with TRBD1. The CDR3 spans 15 residues. V shed 4 bases, J shed 3 bases, and the junction held 9 bases outside the gene matches. CDR1 SGHAT and CDR2 FQNNGV come from the germline V gene. In nucleotides, the CDR3 is TGTGCCAGCAGCTCCCCCCTACAGGGGTTCTACGAGCAGTACTTC. Translated, it gives CASSSPLQGFYEQYF.

This chain links TRBV19 with TRBJ2-3; D remains ambiguous. Germline CDR1 and CDR2: LNHDA and SQIVND (reference sequence). Trimming took off 1 base at V and 6 bases at J, with 11 bases between the two ends. There are 14 residues in the CDR3. As DNA, the CDR3 is TGTGCCAGTAGTATAGGGGCCGTTGGGGATACGCAGTATTTT. Translated: CASSIGAVGDTQYF.

The rearrangement links TRBV5-1 to TRBJ2-7; D is possibly TRBD1 (5 bases). Germline V lookup: CDR1 SGHRS, CDR2 YFSETQ. The CDR3 has 15 amino acids. Between the trimmed V and J ends, which lost 1 base and 4 bases, there was a span of 15 bases. The CDR3 sequence is CASSLHPTGIYEQYF. DNA for the CDR3: TGCGCCAGCAGCTTGCACCCTACAGGAATTTACGAGCAGTACTTC.

This clone has more than one count but fewer than ten. The chain couples TRBV5-5 to TRBJ1-1; D unclear. Trimming stripped 4 bases from V and 3 bases from J, with 13 bases between. The CDR3 extends over 14 amino acids. Germline lookup yields CDR1 SGHKS and CDR2 YYEKEE (reference sequence). CDR3 sequence reads: CASSLGGWDTEAFF. In nucleotides, the CDR3 is TGTGCCAGCAGCCTTGGAGGGTGGGACACTGAAGCTTTCTTT.

This clone was observed many times. The V gene is TRBV10-3, the J gene TRBJ2-7; TRBD2 matches at 7 bases. The germline V gene has CDR1 ENHRY and CDR2 SYGVKD. V gave up 11 bases and J gave up 0 bases; unmatched junction bases: 16. The CDR3 length is 16 residues. The CDR3 protein is CAAGGGLRWSSYEQYF. CDR3 DNA sequence: TGTGCCGCGGGCGGGGGACTTCGGTGGAGCTCCTACGAGCAGTACTTC.

This clone occurred once. The chain links TRBV5-1 to TRBJ2-2, with D possibly called TRBD1 or TRBD2 (5 bases each). Trimming stripped 0 bases from V and 5 bases from J, with 11 bases between. The length of the CDR3 is 15 residues. The germline gives CDR1 SGHRS, CDR2 YFSETQ. The CDR3 coding sequence is TGCGCCAGCAGCTTGGCAGGGACGGGAACCGGGGAGCTGTTTTTT. It yields the protein CASSLAGTGTGELFF.

This chain joins TRBV5-4 and TRBJ2-1; 9 bases line up with TRBD1. V lost 4 bases to trimming and J lost 7 bases; unmatched junction nucleotides: 6. The CDR3 covers 14 residues. Germline V gene data show CDR1 as SGHNT and CDR2 as YYREEE (reference sequence). In DNA, the CDR3 is TGTGCCAGCAGCCACCGGGACAGGGATAATGAGCAGTTCTTC. The encoded protein is CASSHRDRDNEQFF.

V is TRBV2 and J is TRBJ2-1, with 7 bases matching TRBD2. Germline CDR1 reads SNHLY; CDR2 reads FYNNEI. After removal of 8 bases from V and 7 bases from J, the junction contained 11 bases not matched to a gene. The CDR3 extends over 14 amino acids. CDR3 amino acids: CASPDRGGGNEQFF. DNA of the CDR3: TGTGCCAGCCCCGATAGAGGCGGGGGAAATGAGCAGTTCTTC. The full variable domain, with the rest looked up from reference TRBV2 and TRBJ2-1, is EPEVTQTPSHQVTQMGQEVILRCVPISNHLYFYWYRQILGQKVEFLVSFYNNEISEKSEIFDDQFSVERPDGSNFTLKIRSTKLEDSAMYFCASPDRGGGNEQFFGPGTRLTVL.

The table lists this clone with a few counts. The chain links TRBV5-6 to TRBJ1-1, with TRBD1 matching 10 bases. The germline CDR1 and CDR2 sequences are SGHDT and YYEEEE. The CDR3 loop spans 15 amino acids. J lost 6 bases, V lost 5 bases, and 10 bases had no gene match. The CDR3 here is CASRGDRGGWAEAFF. CDR3 DNA: TGTGCCAGCAGGGGGGACAGGGGAGGATGGGCTGAAGCTTTCTTT.

The chain is built from TRBV6-1 and TRBJ1-6; TRBD1 might be the D (5 bases). Germline values: CDR1 MNHNS, CDR2 SASEGT. V lost 7 bases to trimming and J lost 8 bases, with 12 bases between them. The CDR3 sequence is 13 residues long. The CDR3 protein is CASTGRVDSPLHF. The CDR3 DNA sequence: TGTGCCAGCACTGGCAGGGTGGATTCACCCCTCCACTTT.

The rearrangement uses TRBV15 and TRBJ2-2, with a tentative D call TRBD2 (5 bases). V was cut by 8 bases and J by 6 bases, with 16 bases left in between. CDR3 length: 14 residues. Germline lookup yields CDR1 LNHNV and CDR2 YYDKDF (reference sequence). CDR3 in DNA: TGTGCCACCTCCTTTCGGGGTTTTTCCGGGGAGCTGTTTTTT. It is translated as CATSFRGFSGELFF.

The CDR3 protein is CASTGRNAGANVLTF. Here the CDR3 DNA reads TGTGCCAGCACAGGAAGGAATGCTGGGGCCAACGTCCTGACTTTC. V usage is TRBV2 and J usage is TRBJ2-6; D gene unclear. This CDR3 has 15 amino acids. V lost 7 bases, J lost 2 bases, and 12 bases lay in between. Germline loops: CDR1 SNHLY, CDR2 FYNNEI.

This clone is medium-sized within its sample. The V and J genes are TRBV6-4 and TRBJ2-3; 8 nucleotides line up with TRBD2. The CDR3 has 14 amino acids. Germline V gives CDR1 MRHNA, CDR2 SNTAGT. V shed 6 bases and J 2 bases; nucleotides not matched to a gene: 4. CDR3 amino acids: CASRSGGNTDTQYF. The CDR3 DNA reads as TGTGCCAGCAGGAGCGGGGGTAACACAGATACGCAGTATTTT.

The J gene is TRBJ1-5, the V gene TRBV27; no clear D gene. Germline CDR1 and CDR2: MNHEY and SMNVEV (reference sequence). Trimming cost V 2 bases and J 2 bases, with 4 bases left between them. This CDR3 has 13 residues. CDR3 sequence reads: CASSLRGNQPQHF. Written as DNA, the CDR3 is TGTGCCAGCAGTTTAAGGGGCAATCAGCCCCAGCATTTT.

CDR3 nucleotide sequence: TGTGCCAGCAGTTCGTACAGGATGGGGGGCTACACCTTC. Its translation: CASSSYRMGGYTF. The chain links TRBV27 to TRBJ1-2; possibly TRBD1 for D (5 bases). Germline CDR1 MNHEY, CDR2 SMNVEV (reference sequence). The CDR3 length is 13 residues. Deletions cut 4 bases from V and 8 bases from J, with 14 bases between.

Judged by abundance, this clone is medium-sized. The rearrangement joins TRBV18 to TRBJ2-2; TRBD2 matches 7 bases. The CDR3 runs to 16 residues. Trimming took 5 bases from V and 4 from J; bases not matched to a gene: 10. CDR1 and CDR2 from the germline V gene are KGHSH and LQKENI. CDR3: CASSSFPGGSTGELFF. As DNA, the CDR3 is TGTGCCAGCTCATCTTTTCCCGGCGGGAGCACCGGGGAGCTGTTTTTT.

The chain uses TRBV6-6 and TRBJ2-7; 8 positions agree with TRBD2. Germline assignment: CDR1 MNHNY and CDR2 SVGAGI (reference sequence). This CDR3 contains 13 residues. J was trimmed by 2 bases and V by 6 bases; bases with no gene match: 3. This CDR3 is CASSRLAPYEQYF. The CDR3, as DNA: TGTGCCAGCAGCCGACTAGCGCCCTACGAGCAGTACTTC.

The rearrangement uses TRBV7-3 and TRBJ1-2, with a weak D call TRBD1 (5 bases). The CDR3 sequence is 14 residues long. CDR1 is SGHTA, CDR2 FQGTGA, per germline. V was clipped by 2 bases and J by 6 bases, with 13 bases between them. The CDR3 reads CASSLAVSGNGYTF. CDR3 in DNA: TGTGCCAGCAGCTTAGCGGTATCAGGGAATGGCTACACCTTC.

The chain recombines TRBV11-3 with TRBJ2-1; TRBD2 matches 9 bases. The CDR3 loop spans 17 amino acids. The V gene end was trimmed by 0 bases and the J gene end by 9 bases; junction bases not matched to a gene: 12. CDR1 is SGHNT, CDR2 YENEEA, per germline. CDR3 sequence: CASSLDGVRSGRGEQFF. The CDR3 DNA is TGTGCCAGCAGCTTAGATGGGGTTCGTAGCGGGAGAGGTGAGCAGTTCTTC.

The chain has TRBV7-9 and TRBJ2-1; TRBD2 aligns across 13 bases. Germline CDR1 SEHNR, CDR2 FQNEAQ (reference sequence). Trimming removed 5 bases from V and 10 bases from J; junction bases left unmatched: 11. CDR3 length: 16 amino acids. The CDR3 nucleotides are TGTGCCAGCAGCCCAGTCAAAGGACTAGCGGGAGAGGAGCAGTTCTTC. As protein: CASSPVKGLAGEEQFF.

This clone has only a few counts. This rearrangement joins TRBV30 to TRBJ1-2; D is uncertain. From germline, CDR1 is GTSNPN and CDR2 SVGIG (reference sequence). V lost 0 bases and J 8 bases, leaving 13 bases between the germline ends. The CDR3 has 13 amino acids. The CDR3 region is CAWSVQRLSGYTF. Here the CDR3 DNA reads TGTGCCTGGAGTGTACAGCGCCTATCGGGCTACACCTTC.

The gene calls are TRBV2 and TRBJ1-1; D unclear. V was pared by 2 bases and J by 0 bases, with 10 bases between. The CDR3 totals 15 residues. Per the germline V gene, CDR1 is SNHLY and CDR2 is FYNNEI. The CDR3 DNA reads as TGTGCCAGCAGTGAATCTTGGCCGATGAACACTGAAGCTTTCTTT. Amino acid sequence: CASSESWPMNTEAFF.

The V call is TRBV28, the J call TRBJ2-5; TRBD2 matches 7 bases. Germline assignment: CDR1 MDHEN and CDR2 SYDVKM. Trimming removed 6 bases from V and 4 bases from J; junction bases left unmatched: 14. The CDR3 loop spans 16 amino acids. The CDR3 DNA follows: TGTGCCAGCAGCCAAGCGGGGCCAGGGTGGGGAGAGACCCAGTACTTC. Protein: CASSQAGPGWGETQYF. The whole variable domain, remainder taken from reference TRBV28 and TRBJ2-5, is DVKVTQSSRYLVKRTGEKVFLECVQDMDHENMFWYRQDPGLGLRLIYFSYDVKMKEKGDIPEGYSVSREKKERFSLILESASTNQTSMYLCASSQAGPGWGETQYFGPGTRLLVL.

This chain connects TRBV30 to TRBJ2-5; 7 nucleotides match TRBD2. Germline V gene sequence: CDR1 GTSNPN, CDR2 SVGIG (reference sequence). The CDR3 totals 14 residues. V lost 3 bases to trimming and J lost 10 bases; unmatched junction nucleotides: 14. CDR3 region: CAWSFGGIREFQYF. The CDR3 nucleotides read TGTGCCTGGAGCTTCGGGGGGATAAGAGAATTCCAGTACTTC.